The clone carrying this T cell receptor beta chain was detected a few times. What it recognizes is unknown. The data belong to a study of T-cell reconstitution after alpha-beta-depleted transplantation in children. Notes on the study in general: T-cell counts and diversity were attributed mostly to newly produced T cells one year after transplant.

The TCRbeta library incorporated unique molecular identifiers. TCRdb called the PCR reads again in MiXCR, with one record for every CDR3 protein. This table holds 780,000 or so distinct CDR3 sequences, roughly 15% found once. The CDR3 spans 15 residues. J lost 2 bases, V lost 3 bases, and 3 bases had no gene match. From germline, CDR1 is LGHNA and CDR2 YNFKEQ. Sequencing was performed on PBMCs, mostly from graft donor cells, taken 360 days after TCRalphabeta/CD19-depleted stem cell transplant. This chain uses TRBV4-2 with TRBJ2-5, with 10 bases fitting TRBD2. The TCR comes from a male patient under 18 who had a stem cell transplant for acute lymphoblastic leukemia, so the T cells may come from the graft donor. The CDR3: CASSQETSGQETQYF. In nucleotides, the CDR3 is TGTGCCAGCAGCCAGGAGACTAGCGGGCAAGAGACCCAGTACTTC.